This TCR beta chain was recorded in a study of response to subunit inactivated influenza vaccine. The CDR3 covers 15 residues. MiXCR was run by TCRdb on the RT-PCR reads, yielding one entry per CDR3 protein. Of about 570,000 distinct CDR3 sequences in the sample, roughly 10% were seen once. This clonotype has more than one count but fewer than ten. These data were also reused for a study on T cells expressing NK-cell markers. According to that study: Generation of TCR beta cDNA was performed by 5'RACE template switching incorporating UMIs. Of the CD8+ T cells in roughly 6 donors, 1.0-7.0% belonged to dominant NKG2C+ clonotypes. Clarity on HCMV specificity was lacking for the expanded NKG2C+ T cell clones.

This TCR was recovered from a man aged 50-59 years who received an inactivated influenza vaccine. The V gene is TRBV21-1, the J gene TRBJ1-2; the table names TRBD1, a call not compared with the DNA. TRBV21-1 is described as a pseudogene. Here the sequenced sample was PBMCs from blood, taken on the day of vaccination. DNA for the CDR3: TGTGCCAGCAGCAGCCCCAGCCGGCGCCCCTATGGCTACACCTTC. Protein sequence: CASSSPSRRPYGYTF.